The 24 T cell receptor beta chains below were found in one sample sequenced in a study of monozygotic twins with inflammatory bowel disease. One entry per CDR3 protein, without DNA, is what TCRdb gives after re-calling the 5' RACE reads. The sample includes tens of thousands of distinct CDR3 sequences. Material: blood. The receptor source for this set is a human donor with ulcerative colitis or Crohn's disease, or a healthy co-twin of an affected twin (not recorded which).

The chain links TRBV12-3 or TRBV12-4 to TRBJ2-4; the D gene TCRdb calls, TRBD1, cannot be checked with no DNA. The CDR3 contains 20 residues. CDR3 region: CASRTIRDKSYHLPKNIQYF.

The gene calls are TRBV29-1 and TRBJ2-5; TCRdb indicates TRBD2, and absent DNA this call remains unverified. Germline V CDR1 and CDR2: SQVTM, ANQGSEA. The CDR3 extends over 15 amino acids. The CDR3: CSVVLLAGVLETQYF.

The chain links TRBV4-2 to TRBJ2-7; TCRdb names TRBD1, which stays unverified in the absence of DNA. The CDR3 covers 17 residues. Germline V gene sequence: CDR1 LGHNA, CDR2 YNFKEQ. CDR3 protein: CASSQDRTPGGLYEQYF.

The CDR3 protein is CASSPGTRELFF. The chain couples TRBV7-2 to TRBJ2-2; TCRdb's assignment of TRBD2 cannot be checked, as there is no DNA. The CDR3 loop spans 12 amino acids. Germline-derived CDR1 and CDR2 are SGHTA and FQGNSA.

J is TRBJ2-1 and V is TRBV6-2 or TRBV6-3; TCRdb outputs TRBD1, but without DNA this stays unchecked. Germline loops: CDR1 MNHEY, CDR2 SVGEGT. The CDR3 loop spans 14 amino acids. The CDR3 spells CASSDTGGYNEQFF.

J is TRBJ2-3 and V is TRBV5-1; TCRdb lists TRBD1, though no DNA is available to test this call. The germline V gene has CDR1 SGHRS and CDR2 YFSETQ. The CDR3 is made up of 13 amino acids. This CDR3 is CASSSTGDGTQYF. Together with reference TRBV5-1 and TRBJ2-3, the CDR3 gives the full variable domain: KAGVTQTPRYLIKTRGQQVTLSCSPISGHRSVSWYQQTPGQGLQFLFEYFSETQRNKGNFPGRFSGRQFSNSRSEMNVSTLELGDSALYLCASSSTGDGTQYFGPGTRLTVL.

V is TRBV5-1 and J is TRBJ2-7; TCRdb picks TRBD1, but there is no DNA to check that call. Germline CDR1 SGHRS, CDR2 YFSETQ. This CDR3 has 14 residues. The CDR3 here is CASSPGQGLWEQYF.

The chain carries TRBV5-5 and TRBJ2-1; TCRdb indicates TRBD1, and absent DNA this call remains unverified. Germline assignment: CDR1 SGHKS and CDR2 YYEKEE (reference sequence). The CDR3 loop spans 15 amino acids. CDR3: CASRTWTGQSNEQFF.

The chain carries TRBV19 and TRBJ2-1. The CDR3 contains 14 residues. Germline V gives CDR1 LNHDA, CDR2 SQIVND (reference sequence). The CDR3 loop reads CASSIEQRYNEQFF.

The rearrangement uses TRBV4-1 and TRBJ2-1; TCRdb names TRBD2, which stays unverified in the absence of DNA. The CDR3 consists of 19 residues. CDR1 MGHRA and CDR2 YSYEKL come from the germline V gene. The CDR3: CASSQDKFEGLAGYNEQFF.

The chain joins TRBV18 to TRBJ2-7; lacking DNA, the TRBD2 call made by TCRdb goes unchecked. The CDR3 extends over 14 amino acids. Germline CDR1 KGHSH, CDR2 LQKENI. The CDR3 loop reads CASSTAGGSYEQYF.

This rearrangement joins TRBV3-1 to TRBJ1-5; TCRdb's assignment of TRBD1 cannot be checked, as there is no DNA. CDR3 length equals 16 residues. Germline CDR1 is LGHDT and CDR2 is YNNKEL (reference sequence). CDR3 protein: CASSFGDRGINQPQHF.

This chain uses TRBV5-1 with TRBJ2-7; absent DNA, TCRdb's TRBD2 call cannot be checked. CDR1 SGHRS and CDR2 YFSETQ come from the germline V gene. The CDR3 spans 15 residues. The CDR3 protein is CASSYGLAGAYEQYF.

The chain joins TRBV20-1 to TRBJ2-2; with no DNA, the TCRdb D assignment of TRBD1 cannot be verified. The germline gives CDR1 DFQATT, CDR2 SNEGSKA (reference sequence). The CDR3 is made up of 13 amino acids. CDR3 amino acids: CSARGQNTGELFF.

The V and J genes are TRBV6-5 and TRBJ2-4; the TCRdb call, TRBD2, lacks DNA for checking. The CDR3 runs 13 residues. Germline V CDR1 and CDR2: MNHEY, SVGAGI. The CDR3 reads CASRGTSFKDQYF.

The V call is TRBV5-1, the J call TRBJ1-1; the D call of TRBD1 rests on TCRdb alone, since no DNA is present to check it. The CDR3 extends over 14 amino acids. Germline V gene lookup returns CDR1 SGHRS and CDR2 YFSETQ. The CDR3 reads CASSKWDRGPEAFF.

This sequence joins TRBV3-1 and TRBJ2-3. The V gene's germline CDR1 is LGHDT and CDR2 YNNKEL (reference sequence). The CDR3 runs to 16 residues. The CDR3 sequence: CASSQDLADSTDTQYF.

The genes are TRBV14 and TRBJ2-1; the TRBD2 assignment by TCRdb is unverifiable without DNA. CDR1 and CDR2 (germline): SGHDN, FVKESK. This CDR3 contains 20 residues. The CDR3 sequence is CASSQGLAGGLRSSYNEQFF.

CDR3 residues: CASSQGLTERYQPQHF. V and J are TRBV4-2 and TRBJ1-5. Germline CDR1 reads LGHNA; CDR2 reads YNFKEQ. The CDR3 is 16 amino acids.

V usage is TRBV12-3 or TRBV12-4 and J usage is TRBJ1-5. The CDR3 extends over 15 amino acids. The CDR3 is CASSSRIRGNQPQHF.

The chain carries TRBV5-1 and TRBJ1-2. CDR3 length equals 13 residues. The germline V gene has CDR1 SGHRS and CDR2 YFSETQ. CDR3 in amino acids: CASSLGVTYGYTF.

The rearrangement joins TRBV7-2 to TRBJ2-7. CDR3 size: 17 residues. CDR1 SGHTA and CDR2 FQGNSA come from the germline V gene. The CDR3 is CASSPLFTTGVAYEQYF.

The V and J genes are TRBV6-5 and TRBJ1-4; the D gene TCRdb calls, TRBD1, cannot be checked with no DNA. Germline CDR1 and CDR2: MNHEY and SVGAGI. CDR3 length: 15 residues. CDR3 loop: CASSYYYRGNEKLFF.

V and J are TRBV5-1 and TRBJ1-2; as DNA is missing, the TRBD1 call by TCRdb cannot be tested. The CDR3 covers 14 residues. Germline CDR1 SGHRS, CDR2 YFSETQ. CDR3: CASSLEGTGYGYTF.